These 19 T cell receptor beta chains share one sample of origin, sequenced in a study of patients and donors after allogeneic stem cell transplantation. TCRdb called the RT-PCR reads again in MiXCR, with one record for every CDR3 protein. The table lists roughly 940,000 distinct CDR3 sequences, about 20% of them singletons. The source material was blood, either unsorted or a sorted T cell fraction (not recorded which). These receptors were collected from a human donor who was either an allogeneic HSCT recipient or a stem cell or donor lymphocyte infusion donor (not recorded which). It is not recorded whose cells these are; they may come from a transplant donor.

The chain links TRBV19 to TRBJ2-7; no clear D gene. The CDR3 consists of 13 residues. The V gene's germline CDR1 is LNHDA and CDR2 SQIVND (reference sequence). With 7 bases removed from V and 4 bases from J, the gap between germline ends came to 14 bases. CDR3 coding DNA: TGTGCCAGTACCGATTCGAGAGGTTACGAGCAGTACTTC. Protein: CASTDSRGYEQYF.

This chain connects TRBV12-3 or TRBV12-4 to TRBJ2-3; the match to TRBD2 covers 13 bases. The V segment lost 5 bases and the J segment 5 bases; nucleotides outside the gene matches: 7. The CDR3 is 16 residues long. The CDR3 DNA sequence: TGTGCCAGCAGTCCTTCTAGACTAGCGGGGGGAGATACGCAGTATTTT. Translation: CASSPSRLAGGDTQYF.

V gene TRBV9 combines with J gene TRBJ2-1; TRBD2 agrees at 9 bases. The V and J ends lost 0 bases and 1 base, in that order; junction bases with no gene match: 8. The CDR3 consists of 18 residues. The V gene's germline CDR1 is SGDLS and CDR2 YYNGEE. CDR3 amino acids: CASSVGVAGVGSYNEQFF. CDR3 nucleotide sequence: TGTGCCAGCAGCGTAGGGGTAGCGGGAGTTGGATCCTACAATGAGCAGTTCTTC.

This clonotype was recorded many times. The rearrangement uses TRBV12-3 or TRBV12-4 and TRBJ2-7, with D perhaps TRBD1 (6 bases). Between the trimmed V and J ends, which lost 5 bases and 5 bases, there was a span of 10 bases. CDR3 length equals 12 residues. The CDR3 protein is CASSARGHEQYF. Written as DNA, the CDR3 is TGTGCCAGCAGTGCCAGGGGCCACGAGCAGTACTTC.

J is TRBJ2-5 and V is TRBV7-2; TRBD2 aligns across 8 bases. Germline assignment: CDR1 SGHTA and CDR2 FQGNSA. The CDR3 is made up of 14 amino acids. V lost 1 base to trimming and J lost 5 bases; unmatched junction nucleotides: 3. CDR3 coding DNA: TGTGCCAGCAGCTTAGATCGCGGGGGGGAGACCCAGTACTTC. Translated, it gives CASSLDRGGETQYF.

This clonotype was observed a handful of times. The chain joins TRBV24-1 to TRBJ2-3; 8 positions match TRBD1. This CDR3 has 15 amino acids. V lost 4 bases and J lost 6; bases outside the gene matches: 8. Germline CDR1 KGHDR, CDR2 SFDVKD. The CDR3 here is CATSDPGTGGDTQYF. The CDR3, as DNA: TGTGCCACCAGTGACCCAGGGACAGGCGGGGATACGCAGTATTTT.

This clonotype has only a few counts. The V call is TRBV11-2, the J call TRBJ2-7; no reliable D call. CDR1 is SGHAT, CDR2 FQNNGV, per germline. The CDR3 loop spans 14 amino acids. Trimming took off 3 bases at V and 4 bases at J, with 13 bases between the two ends. CDR3 nucleotides: TGTGCCAGCAGCTTTAGGCTAGACTCTTACGAGCAGTACTTC. Amino acid sequence: CASSFRLDSYEQYF.

In this sample, this clonotype turned up a few times. The V gene is TRBV12-3 or TRBV12-4, the J gene TRBJ1-3; D remains unclear. The CDR3 runs to 14 residues. V dropped 6 bases and J dropped 0 bases, with 9 bases sitting between them. CDR3 DNA: TGTGCCAGCAGCGAAGTTGTCTCTGGAAACACCATATATTTT. It specifies CASSEVVSGNTIYF.

This chain uses TRBV15 with TRBJ1-5; D call uncertain. Trimming stripped 5 bases from V and 10 bases from J, with 9 bases between. CDR1 LNHNV and CDR2 YYDKDF come from the germline V gene (reference sequence). This CDR3 comprises 11 residues. The CDR3 nucleotides are TGTGCCACCAGCGGCCCGGGCCCCCAGCATTTT. This codes for CATSGPGPQHF.

The rearrangement links TRBV5-1 to TRBJ2-7; 9 bases are a match to TRBD2. Germline CDR1 and CDR2: SGHRS and YFSETQ. Trimming removed 4 bases from V and 5 bases from J; junction bases left unmatched: 10. The CDR3 sequence is 15 residues long. The CDR3 region has the DNA TGCGCCAGCAGCCCCCAGGCGGGAGGGTGGAACGAGCAGTACTTC. It specifies CASSPQAGGWNEQYF.

This clonotype was recorded a few times. The J gene is TRBJ1-5, the V gene TRBV20-1; D is ambiguous. The V gene lost 7 bases and the J gene lost 4 bases, with 17 bases spanning the gap. The CDR3 sequence is 14 residues long. Germline values: CDR1 DFQATT, CDR2 SNEGSKA (reference sequence). CDR3 protein: CSVPHLGRNQPQHF. As DNA, the CDR3 is TGCAGTGTACCCCACCTTGGGCGGAATCAGCCCCAGCATTTT.

The V gene is TRBV13, the J gene TRBJ2-1; perhaps D is TRBD1 or TRBD2 (5 bases each). The CDR3 spans 15 residues. V lost 4 bases and J lost 7, with 17 bases in between. CDR1 is PRHDT and CDR2 is FYEKMQ in the germline V gene (reference sequence). The CDR3 DNA reads TGTGCCAGCAGCTCACAACGGGGCGCCGGGAATGAGCAGTTCTTC. Encoded protein: CASSSQRGAGNEQFF. The whole variable domain, remainder taken from reference TRBV13 and TRBJ2-1, is AAGVIQSPRHLIKEKRETATLKCYPIPRHDTVYWYQQGPGQDPQFLISFYEKMQSDKGSIPDRFSAQQFSDYHSELNMSSLELGDSALYFCASSSQRGAGNEQFFGPGTRLTVL.

There are a few counts of this clonotype. The rearrangement uses TRBV6-5 and TRBJ1-6, with 8 bases fitting TRBD1. The CDR3 runs to 15 residues. The ends lost 4 bases at V and 13 bases at J; junction bases unmatched: 12. The germline V gene encodes CDR1 MNHEY and CDR2 SVGAGI. This CDR3 reads CASSWTGQGVLPLHF. The DNA of the CDR3 is TGTGCCAGCAGTTGGACAGGGCAGGGAGTCCTCCCCCTCCACTTT.

This clonotype was picked up a small number of times. The V gene is TRBV20-1, the J gene TRBJ2-5, with D hard to call. This CDR3 contains 13 residues. CDR1 DFQATT and CDR2 SNEGSKA come from the germline V gene (reference sequence). V shed 1 base and J shed 5 bases, with 11 bases lying between them. The CDR3 DNA follows: TGCAGTGCTAGAGCACACGGGCGGGAGACCCAGTACTTC. Encoded protein: CSARAHGRETQYF.

This clonotype has more than one count but fewer than ten. V gene TRBV6-1 combines with J gene TRBJ1-5; 7 bases match TRBD1. The CDR3 loop spans 17 amino acids. V gave up 5 bases and J gave up 4 bases; unmatched junction bases: 14. Per germline, CDR1 MNHNS and CDR2 SASEGT. DNA for the CDR3: TGTGCCAGCAGTCCTAGAGGGACAGTCGCGAGTAATCAGCCCCAGCATTTT. Residues: CASSPRGTVASNQPQHF.

The sample holds a few counts of this clonotype. This CDR3 is CASSLVGQTGNTIYF. CDR3 sequence (DNA): TGTGCCAGCAGCTTAGTAGGACAAACTGGAAACACCATATATTTT. The J gene is TRBJ1-3, the V gene TRBV7-2; D may be TRBD1 (5 bases). The length of the CDR3 is 15 residues. Germline assignment: CDR1 SGHTA and CDR2 FQGNSA. Trimming stripped 1 base from V and 2 bases from J, with 9 bases between.

This clonotype was detected only a few times. The CDR3 nucleotides read TGTGCCAGCAGTTACACGGACATCGAGGGGTACGAGCAGTACTTC. Translation: CASSYTDIEGYEQYF. J is TRBJ2-7 and V is TRBV6-5; perhaps D is TRBD1 or TRBD2 (5 bases each). The CDR3 is made up of 15 amino acids. Germline V gene sequence: CDR1 MNHEY, CDR2 SVGAGI. Trimming pared 2 bases from V and 4 bases from J, leaving 15 bases between.

This clonotype has a handful of counts. The J gene is TRBJ2-7, the V gene TRBV20-1, with D perhaps matching TRBD2 (5 bases). CDR3 length equals 14 residues. V dropped 5 bases and J dropped 0 bases, with 14 bases sitting between them. CDR1 is DFQATT, CDR2 SNEGSKA, per germline (reference sequence). Here the CDR3 reads CSAVLRELSYEQYF. Here the CDR3 DNA reads TGCAGTGCTGTCCTACGGGAACTCTCCTACGAGCAGTACTTC.

The genes are TRBV2 and TRBJ2-3, with D tentatively TRBD2 (6 bases). CDR3 size: 14 residues. V was shortened by 6 bases and J by 5 bases, with 15 bases between the two germline ends. Germline V gene data show CDR1 as SNHLY and CDR2 as FYNNEI. CDR3 protein: CASRLLASGDTQYF. Here the CDR3 DNA reads TGTGCCAGCAGGCTGCTAGCGTCGGGAGATACGCAGTATTTT.